Following are 21 T cell receptor beta chains from one sample sequenced in a study of CD8 T cells in ankylosing spondylitis. MiXCR, run by TCRdb on the 5' RACE reads, gives a single entry per CDR3 protein. Among roughly 240,000 distinct CDR3 sequences, about 30% were seen once, and the ten largest hold around 4.5%. Sequenced sample: blood, either unsorted or a sorted T cell fraction (not recorded which). The receptors were sampled from a male donor with ankylosing spondylitis or in good health (not recorded which).

The sample holds a few counts of this clonotype. The gene calls are TRBV9 and TRBJ2-5; D might be TRBD2 (5 bases). The germline V gene encodes CDR1 SGDLS and CDR2 YYNGEE. V was cut by 2 bases and J by 1 base, with 9 bases left in between. The CDR3 length is 14 residues. The CDR3 bases are TGTGCCAGCAGCGTCGGGCTAGCCCAAGAGACCCAGTACTTC. It encodes CASSVGLAQETQYF. Full variable domain (rest looked up from reference TRBV9 and TRBJ2-5): DSGVTQTPKHLITATGQRVTLRCSPRSGDLSVYWYQQSLDQGLQFLIQYYNGEERAKGNILERFSAQQFPDLHSELNLSSLELGDSALYFCASSVGLAQETQYFGPGTRLLVL.

In this sample, this clonotype turned up a few times. The CDR3 region has the DNA TGTGCCAGCAGGCCCGGGGGGGCAGTTGGTCAGCCCCAGCATTTT. Residues: CASRPGGAVGQPQHF. This chain uses TRBV12-3 or TRBV12-4 with TRBJ1-5; weak D call: TRBD1 (6 bases). V gave up 6 bases and J gave up 6 bases, with 18 bases separating them. The CDR3 length is 15 residues.

The chain recombines TRBV12-3 or TRBV12-4 with TRBJ1-2, with D perhaps matching TRBD1 (5 bases). The length of the CDR3 is 12 residues. The V end lost 4 bases, the J end lost 8 bases, and 11 bases lay between the germline ends. CDR3: CASSWGLGGYTF. The CDR3 nucleotides read TGTGCCAGCAGTTGGGGCTTGGGAGGCTACACCTTC.

The CDR3 nucleotides are TGTGCCAGCAGCGCGACAGGGCCGGTGGACACTGAAGCTTTCTTT. The encoded protein is CASSATGPVDTEAFF. V and J are TRBV7-9 and TRBJ1-1; 7 nucleotides align to TRBD1. V gave up 5 bases and J gave up 3 bases; unmatched junction bases: 9. The CDR3 runs to 15 residues. CDR1 and CDR2 from the germline V gene are SEHNR and FQNEAQ (reference sequence).

This chain links TRBV10-3 with TRBJ1-5, with D possibly being TRBD1 (5 bases). The CDR3 is 13 amino acids. V lost 4 bases to trimming and J lost 5 bases, with 9 bases between them. Looked up from germline, CDR1 is ENHRY and CDR2 is SYGVKD. Written as DNA, the CDR3 is TGTGCCATCAGTGTCGGCAGGGATCAGCCCCAGCATTTT. As protein: CAISVGRDQPQHF.

In this sample, this clonotype turned up a few times. This sequence joins TRBV28 and TRBJ1-1; 8 bases align to TRBD1. CDR1 and CDR2 from the germline V gene are MDHEN and SYDVKM. This CDR3 is built from 14 residues. The J segment lost 5 bases and the V segment lost 6 bases, leaving 8 bases of the junction unmatched. This chain's CDR3 is CASRGQGSSTEAFF. The CDR3 DNA follows: TGTGCCAGCAGAGGACAGGGTTCGTCGACTGAAGCTTTCTTT.

The chain recombines TRBV12-3 or TRBV12-4 with TRBJ2-5; 7 nucleotides agree with TRBD2. V lost 6 bases to trimming and J lost 3 bases; unmatched junction nucleotides: 10. CDR3 length equals 15 residues. The CDR3 DNA is TGTGCCAGCAGGCCAGACTCGGGGAGGGAAGAGACCCAGTACTTC. Amino acid sequence: CASRPDSGREETQYF.

This clonotype came up a few times. V gene TRBV12-3 or TRBV12-4 combines with J gene TRBJ2-7; possibly TRBD2 for D (5 bases). The V and J ends lost 8 bases and 3 bases respectively, with 8 bases between them. This CDR3 has 11 residues. CDR3 coding DNA: TGTGCCAGCGGTACTAGCTACGAGCAGTACTTC. This sequence encodes CASGTSYEQYF.

V and J are TRBV24-1 and TRBJ2-1; 9 nucleotides align to TRBD1. The V gene's germline CDR1 is KGHDR and CDR2 SFDVKD. J lost 7 bases, V lost 3 bases, and 6 bases had no gene match. The CDR3 loop spans 15 amino acids. The CDR3 sequence is CATSDIRDRVNEQFF. In DNA, the CDR3 is TGTGCCACCAGTGATATCCGGGACAGGGTGAATGAGCAGTTCTTC.

The chain uses TRBV7-3 and TRBJ2-6; D is perhaps TRBD1 or TRBD2 (5 bases each). Germline lookup yields CDR1 SGHTA and CDR2 FQGTGA. V was trimmed by 3 bases and J by 4 bases, leaving 16 bases between them. CDR3 length: 17 residues. In DNA form, the CDR3 reads TGTGCCAGCAGCTTGAGAGGGGACCATTGGGGGGCCAACGTCCTGACTTTC. It translates to CASSLRGDHWGANVLTF.

The rearrangement uses TRBV5-4 and TRBJ2-2, with TRBD2 matching over 11 bases. Trimming at V came to 1 base and at J to 0 bases, leaving 8 bases not matched to a gene. The CDR3 is 19 amino acids. The germline gives CDR1 SGHNT, CDR2 YYREEE (reference sequence). The CDR3: CASSLRGLAGGPNTGELFF. The CDR3, as DNA: TGTGCCAGCAGCTTGAGAGGTCTAGCGGGGGGCCCGAACACCGGGGAGCTGTTTTTT. Variable domain in full (rest from reference TRBV5-4 and TRBJ2-2): ETGVTQSPTHLIKTRGQQVTLRCSSQSGHNTVSWYQQALGQGPQFIFQYYREEENGRGNFPPRFSGLQFPNYSSELNVNALELDDSALYLCASSLRGLAGGPNTGELFFGEGSRLTVL.

V is TRBV7-9 and J is TRBJ2-5; D remains ambiguous. CDR1 and CDR2 from the germline V gene are SEHNR and FQNEAQ (reference sequence). Trimming shortened V by 2 bases and J by 2 bases, and 12 bases separated the two germline ends. The CDR3 runs to 15 residues. The chain's CDR3 is CASSLIGLVQETQYF. CDR3 nucleotides: TGTGCCAGCAGCTTAATTGGGCTGGTGCAAGAGACCCAGTACTTC.

The V call is TRBV15, the J call TRBJ1-2; no clear D gene. CDR1 and CDR2 from the germline V gene are LNHNV and YYDKDF (reference sequence). The CDR3 sequence is 15 residues long. Between the trimmed V and J ends, which lost 3 bases and 4 bases, there was a span of 15 bases. For the CDR3, the DNA is TGTGCCACCAGCAGTGCCGCGGGAGGGTTCTATGGCTACACCTTC. Translation gives CATSSAAGGFYGYTF.

This clonotype was seen more than once but under ten times. This chain joins TRBV11-2 and TRBJ1-5, with D hard to call. CDR3 length: 13 amino acids. The V end was cut by 1 base, the J end by 7 bases, with 8 bases between. CDR1 is SGHAT, CDR2 FQNNGV, per germline. In DNA, the CDR3 is TGTGCCAGCAGCTTAGGACTGGCGCAGCCCCAGCATTTT. This encodes CASSLGLAQPQHF. The variable domain in full, with the rest retrieved from reference TRBV11-2 and TRBJ1-5, is EAGVAQSPRYKIIEKRQSVAFWCNPISGHATLYWYQQILGQGPKLLIQFQNNGVVDDSQLPKDRFSAERLKGVDSTLKIQPAKLEDSAVYLCASSLGLAQPQHFGDGTRLSIL.

The rearrangement links TRBV29-1 to TRBJ1-1, with a tentative D call TRBD1 (5 bases). CDR1 SQVTM and CDR2 ANQGSEA come from the germline V gene. The CDR3 runs 13 residues. V was shortened by 7 bases and J by 1 base, with 13 bases between the two germline ends. The CDR3 spells CSAGGAGNTEAFF. The DNA of the CDR3 is TGCAGCGCGGGGGGAGCGGGGAACACTGAAGCTTTCTTT.

The chain carries TRBV20-1 and TRBJ2-3, with 8 bases that match TRBD2. The V gene end was trimmed by 6 bases and the J gene end by 4 bases; junction bases not matched to a gene: 3. CDR3 size: 12 residues. Germline V gene data show CDR1 as DFQATT and CDR2 as SNEGSKA (reference sequence). The CDR3 loop is CSATTSADTQYF. Written as DNA, the CDR3 is TGCAGTGCCACGACTAGCGCAGATACGCAGTATTTT.

The genes are TRBV10-3 and TRBJ2-7; unclear D gene. The germline V and J ends were trimmed by 8 bases and 9 bases, with 14 bases remaining between them. Germline CDR1 and CDR2: ENHRY and SYGVKD. The CDR3 spans 11 residues. For the CDR3, the DNA is TGTGCCATCGCGGCAGGCCACGCGCAGTACTTC. Its protein is CAIAAGHAQYF.

This clonotype appeared once. The chain employs TRBV2 and TRBJ2-1, with a possible D match to TRBD2 (5 bases). The CDR3 runs 11 residues. V dropped 3 bases and J dropped 10 bases, with 7 bases sitting between them. Germline lookup yields CDR1 SNHLY and CDR2 FYNNEI. The chain's CDR3 is CASSERREQFF. Written as DNA, the CDR3 is TGTGCCAGCAGTGAGCGGAGGGAGCAGTTCTTC.

This clonotype occurred a few times. For the CDR3, the DNA is TGCAGCGTTGAAGAACAGGTCGAACTGAGCGAGCAGTTCTTC. Protein product: CSVEEQVELSEQFF. The chain joins TRBV29-1 to TRBJ2-1; D is perhaps TRBD1 (5 bases). V dropped 0 bases and J dropped 10 bases, with 16 bases sitting between them. The length of the CDR3 is 14 residues. Germline V gene data show CDR1 as SQVTM and CDR2 as ANQGSEA.

This clonotype was found a few times. The chain joins TRBV12-3 or TRBV12-4 to TRBJ2-1; 9 positions agree with TRBD1. The CDR3 runs to 18 residues. J was trimmed by 1 base and V by 2 bases; bases with no gene match: 9. The chain's CDR3 is CASSLFSPGTGSYNEQFF. The CDR3 nucleotides are TGTGCCAGCAGTTTATTTTCCCCAGGGACAGGGTCCTACAATGAGCAGTTCTTC.

Only one count was recorded for this clonotype. The CDR3 here is CASSLTWGTDTQYF. The CDR3 DNA reads as TGTGCCAGCAGCTTGACCTGGGGCACAGATACGCAGTATTTT. J is TRBJ2-3 and V is TRBV7-2; D is uncertain. The CDR3 extends over 14 amino acids. V was cut by 3 bases and J by 1 base, with 8 bases left in between. Germline V gene lookup returns CDR1 SGHTA and CDR2 FQGNSA.